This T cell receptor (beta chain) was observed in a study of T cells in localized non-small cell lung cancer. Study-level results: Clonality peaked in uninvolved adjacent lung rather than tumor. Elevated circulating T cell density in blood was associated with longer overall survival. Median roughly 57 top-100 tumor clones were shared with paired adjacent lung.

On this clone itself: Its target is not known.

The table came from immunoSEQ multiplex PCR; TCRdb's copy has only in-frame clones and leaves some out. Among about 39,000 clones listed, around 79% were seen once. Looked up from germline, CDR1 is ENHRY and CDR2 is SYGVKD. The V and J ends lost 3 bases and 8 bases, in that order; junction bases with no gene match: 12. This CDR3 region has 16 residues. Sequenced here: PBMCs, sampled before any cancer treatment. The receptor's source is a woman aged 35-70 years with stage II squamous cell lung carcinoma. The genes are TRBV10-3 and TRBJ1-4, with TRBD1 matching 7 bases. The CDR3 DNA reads TGTGCCATCAGTGAAGGGGGCGCGGGGATAAGGGAAAAACTGTTTTTT. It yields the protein CAISEGGAGIREKLFF.